This T cell receptor (beta chain) was found in a study of blood T cell repertoires in COVID-19. Germline V gene lookup returns CDR1 SGHTA and CDR2 FQGNSA. The CDR3 is 15 amino acids. Trimming removed 6 bases at V and 6 bases at J, with 17 bases between. Per the study methods: Amplification from reference gene primers served as the basis for estimated nucleated cell counts. Data came from immunoSEQ multiplex PCR; TCRdb stores just in-frame clones and leaves some out. That table is the source of V, J and clone size, and D and trimming were worked out from the DNA. The sample contains 95,000 to 150,000 clones, 82% of which appear only once.

This sequence originates from a woman in her 70s with acute or convalescent COVID-19. Sequencing was carried out using peripheral blood. This chain joins TRBV7-2 and TRBJ2-2; possibly TRBD1 for D (6 bases). The CDR3 spells CASRTVGGSAGELFF. The CDR3 nucleotides read TGTGCCAGCAGAACAGTTGGGGGCTCTGCCGGGGAGCTGTTTTTT. Variable domain in full (rest from reference TRBV7-2 and TRBJ2-2): GAGVSQSPSNKVTEKGKDVELRCDPISGHTALYWYRQSLGQGLEFLIYFQGNSAPDKSGLPSDRFSAERTGGSVSTLTIQRTQQEDSAVYLCASRTVGGSAGELFFGEGSRLTVL.